These T cell receptor beta chains were read from a single sample in a study of T cells in Graves' hyperthyroidism and ophthalmopathy. From the multiplex PCR reads, TCRdb called clonotypes with MiXCR, one entry per CDR3 protein. Of some 600,000 distinct CDR3 sequences in the sample, around 45% were seen once. Sequenced sample: peripheral blood or thyroid tissue (not recorded which). The receptor set was obtained from a woman younger than 30 with Graves' hyperthyroidism. Each CDR3 is given with its conserved first and last residue. D genes are given only for firm matches. Part of the rows lack a size; the others show once, few, many or a class for expanded clones.

TRBJ2-7,TRBV20-1,TRBD1,few,TGCAGTGCTGAGGGACAGACCTACGAGCAGTACTTC,CSAEGQTYEQYF
TRBJ2-7,TRBV7-2,.,.,TGTGCCAGCAGCTTAGGGAGGCGGGGACAGACCTACGAGCAGTACTTC,CASSLGRRGQTYEQYF
TRBJ2-5,TRBV5-1,TRBD2,few,TGCGCCAGCAGCTTGGGAGTCACGGCGGGAGGAGAGACCCAGTACTTC,CASSLGVTAGGETQYF
TRBJ2-2,TRBV7-3,.,.,TGTGCCAGCAGCCAAGAGGCGGGGAACACCGGGGAGCTGTTTTTT,CASSQEAGNTGELFF
TRBJ1-5,TRBV19,.,.,TGTGCCAGTAATAGGGAATATCAGCCCCAGCATTTT,CASNREYQPQHF
TRBJ2-7,TRBV10-2,.,many,TGCGCCAGCAGTGAGTCCGAGGTCTCCTACGAGCAGTACTTC,CASSESEVSYEQYF
TRBJ1-1,TRBV2,.,many,TGTGCCAGCATGGGGGGCAGGGGATACACTGAAGCTTTCTTT,CASMGGRGYTEAFF
TRBJ2-6,TRBV9,.,many,TGTGCCAGCAGCGTAAACCGGGCCAACGTCCTGACTTTC,CASSVNRANVLTF
TRBJ1-2,TRBV7-2,TRBD1,.,TGTGCCAGCAGCCCAGAGGTCCAGGGGGCCTATGGCTACACCTTC,CASSPEVQGAYGYTF
TRBJ2-2,TRBV7-9,.,many,TGTGCCAGCAGCTCACACACCGGGGAGCTGTTTTTT,CASSSHTGELFF
TRBJ1-5,TRBV7-2,.,many,TGTGCCAGCAGCGCAGAGTCAGGGGGCAATCAGCCCCAGCATTTT,CASSAESGGNQPQHF
TRBJ1-4,TRBV7-9,.,few,TGTGCCAGCAGCTTTAGTCGGGCCACTAATGAAAAACTGTTTTTT,CASSFSRATNEKLFF
TRBJ2-2,TRBV7-2,.,few,TGTGCCAGCAGCTCCACGCCAGCAGGGCCCGGGGAGCTGTTTTTT,CASSSTPAGPGELFF
TRBJ2-5,TRBV7-6,.,few,TGTGCCAGCAGCTTAGTATCCAGCTCAGAGACCCAGTACTTC,CASSLVSSSETQYF
TRBJ1-1,TRBV7-8,TRBD1,many,TGTGCCAGCAGTTTCACAGGGGTTAACACTGAAGCTTTCTTT,CASSFTGVNTEAFF
TRBJ2-6,TRBV15,.,.,TGTGCCACCAGCCCGCGGGCCAACGTCCTGACTTTC,CATSPRANVLTF
TRBJ2-7,TRBV15,.,.,TGTGCCACCAGCAGCTTGACCTACGAGCAGTACTTC,CATSSLTYEQYF
TRBJ1-1,TRBV7-2,TRBD1,.,TGTGCCAGCAGCCTAGTGGGACAGCATGAAGCTTTCTTT,CASSLVGQHEAFF
TRBJ1-1,TRBV20-1,.,.,TGCAGTGCTAGAGATCGAAGAAGGGGAGCTTTCTTT,CSARDRRRGAFF
TRBJ1-1,TRBV7-9,TRBD1,few,TGTGCCAGCAGCGACCGGACAGGGGTGACTGAAGCTTTCTTT,CASSDRTGVTEAFF
TRBJ1-1,TRBV7-2,TRBD1,.,TGTGCCAGCAGCGCCAGGACAGGGGGCTCTCACACTGAAGCTTTCTTT,CASSARTGGSHTEAFF
TRBJ1-6,TRBV20-1,.,few,TGCAGTGCCTTAAAAGAGCGGGACTGGCCATCCCTCCACTTT,CSALKERDWPSLHF
TRBJ1-5,TRBV2,.,.,TGTGCCAGCAGTGACGCCTCTTCCAATCAGCCCCAGCATTTT,CASSDASSNQPQHF
TRBJ1-1,TRBV7-2,.,few,TGTGCCAGCAGCTTAGGCCACACAGGAATCACTGAAGCTTTCTTT,CASSLGHTGITEAFF
TRBJ1-1,TRBV12-3/TRBV12-4,.,few,TGTGCCAGCAGTTTAGTTGTCTGGGACCCTAGTGAAGCTTTCTTT,CASSLVVWDPSEAFF
TRBJ2-7,TRBV7-2,TRBD2,.,TGTGCCAGCAGCTCAGGACTAGCGGGATTCTCCTACGAGCAGTACTTC,CASSSGLAGFSYEQYF
TRBJ2-2,TRBV24-1,.,.,TGTGCCACCAGCCCCGGCCAGGGTGCCACCGGGGAGCTGTTTTTT,CATSPGQGATGELFF
TRBJ1-5,TRBV19,.,few,TGTGCCAGTAGGAGACAGAATCAGCCCCAGCATTTT,CASRRQNQPQHF
TRBJ2-5,TRBV5-1,.,.,TGCGCCAGCAGCCGGGACCAAGAGACCCAGTACTTC,CASSRDQETQYF
TRBJ2-7,TRBV20-1,.,.,TGCAGTGCGAAGCCCGATAGCTCCTACGAGCAGTACTTC,CSAKPDSSYEQYF
TRBJ1-2,TRBV29-1,.,many,TGCAGCGTTGAAGTAGGGGATGGCTACACCTTC,CSVEVGDGYTF
TRBJ1-6,TRBV20-1,.,.,TGCAGTGCTAGTCCGCCTGGGGCCTATAATTCACCCCTCCACTTT,CSASPPGAYNSPLHF
TRBJ1-2,TRBV29-1,TRBD1,.,TGCAGCGTTGACCTAAGCGGGACAGGGTATGGCTACACCTTC,CSVDLSGTGYGYTF
TRBJ2-6,TRBV7-8,TRBD1,.,TGTGCCAGCAGTAGGACAGGGCTCTCTGGGGCCAACGTCCTGACTTTC,CASSRTGLSGANVLTF
TRBJ1-6,TRBV20-1,TRBD1,.,TGCAGTGCTAGAGGCACTGGCGGACAGGGGGCCGAATCACCCCTCCACTTT,CSARGTGGQGAESPLHF
TRBJ2-2,TRBV7-2,TRBD2,.,TGTGCCAGCAGCCAAGGGACTACCCAGACCGGGGAGCTGTTTTTT,CASSQGTTQTGELFF
TRBJ1-5,TRBV29-1,TRBD1,.,TGCAGCGTCGGGACAGATTTTAGCAATCAGCCCCAGCATTTT,CSVGTDFSNQPQHF
TRBJ2-5,TRBV15,TRBD2,.,TGTGCCACCAGCAGAGGACGGGCGGGAGTTGGCGAGACCCAGTACTTC,CATSRGRAGVGETQYF
TRBJ2-2,TRBV6-5,.,once,TGTGCCAGCAGTTTGACGGGTAGGCGCACCGGGGAGCTGTTTTTT,CASSLTGRRTGELFF
TRBJ2-6,TRBV19,.,many,TGTGCCAGTAGTATGGAACCGACGACCTTTTCTGGGGCCAACGTCCTGACTTTC,CASSMEPTTFSGANVLTF